This T cell receptor beta chain was captured by sequencing in a study of memory CD4+ T cells and cytomegalovirus serostatus (dated by TCRdb to the late 2010s). Looking at the study overall: The cohort included around 33 healthy adults from Belgium, of whom 9 were CMV seropositive and approximately 24 were CMV seronegative. CD4+ memory TCRbeta repertoires of a Belgian cohort with known cytomegalovirus serostatus were sequenced in order to replicate a published TCR-based CMV serostatus classifier. Overall study results and their limits: Unlike the original study, which covered naive and memory CD4+ and CD8+ populations, the Belgian study sequenced only CD4+CD45RO+ memory cells. Among the 150 to 200 previously reported CMV-associated TCRbeta sequences, 67 showed up in the CD4+ memory repertoires, with each one found in between one and five individuals. For predicting CMV serostatus, the median bootstrapped AUC was roughly 0.95 using the original framework and around 0.91 using a US-trained random forest. Results were interpreted as suggesting that the CMV-associated TCR signature is largely present in the CD4+ memory repertoire. The original-framework classifier achieved a median bootstrapped AUC of almost 0.97 with a 95% CI of 0.76-1.00 on the Belgian cohort.

Notes on this clone: Its recognized antigen is unknown. There are no base qualities to consult, and no much larger clone falls within one base.

Single viable CD3+CD4+CD8-CD45RO+ cells were sorted as memory CD4+ T cells on a FACSAria II. CMV serostatus was determined using a Roche Elecsys assay that detects serum IgG against CMV pp150, pp28, p38 and p52. Following thawing, total CD4+ T cells were enriched through positive selection using CD4 magnetic microbeads. The samples came from a different study that was designed specifically to examine the CD4+ T cell memory repertoire. Peripheral blood mononuclear cells were isolated and cryopreserved following standard operating procedures; serum was stored at -80 °C. The staining used CD3-PerCP (BW264/56), CD4-APC (RPA-T4), CD45RO-PE (UCHT1) and CD8-Pacific Orange (3B5) antibodies, and Sytox blue was used to exclude non-viable cells. CDR1 and CDR2 (SGHRS, YFSETQ) derive from the germline V gene. The CDR3 numbers 17 residues from cysteine through phenylalanine. Only CDR3 DNA remains: 51 bases, in frame from the first base. Germline trimming amounts to 4 bases on V and 0 bases on J, with 11 as the count of junction bases outside the gene matches.

The Quick-DNA Microprep Kit was used to extract genomic DNA from the sorted cells. Amplification of TCRbeta DNA was done with the immunoSEQ hsTCRbeta kit, following the protocol from the manufacturer. TCRbeta libraries were sequenced on an Illumina MiSeq instrument. As for the authors' bioinformatics: After out-of-frame sequences were removed, 2 million to 2.5 million distinct TCRbeta sequences remained, averaging around 67,000 per individual. Each individual was scored by the count of 150 or so previously reported CMV-associated TCRbeta sequences and the total productive distinct TCRbeta count. A beta-binomial model was reimplemented in Python, and scikit-learn random forests with default parameters were trained on US cohort data. Classifier performance on the Belgian cohort was reported as the median AUC with percentile confidence intervals calculated over 10,000 bootstrap iterations. TCRdb obtained this table from immuneACCESS and retained in-frame rearrangements with V and J assigned. These tables miss some clones; where compared with another copy, unresolved V genes account for less than half of the shortfall, and the remainder is unexplained. V and J calls and clone size follow that table, whereas D and trimming were derived from the DNA. Within this sample are about 57,000 clones, with roughly four fifths of them counted one time only. The biggest ten clones account for 0.75% to 0.85% of the sample.

This TCR came from an adult in good health and CMV-seronegative. Recombination joined TRBV5-1 with TRBJ2-5; 8 bases in between match TRBD1. Sequenced: memory CD4+ T cells from blood. The CDR3: CASSQTSDRAYQETQYF. The nucleotide sequence reads TGCGCCAGCAGCCAAACTTCGGACAGGGCGTACCAAGAGACCCAGTACTTC.